One sample yielded the 31 T cell receptor beta chains listed below, sequenced in a study of cytomegalovirus exposure and HLA in healthy donors. A multiplex PCR was run with 60 Vbeta primers and 13 Jbeta primers. The table came from immunoSEQ multiplex PCR; TCRdb's copy has only in-frame clones and leaves some out. The data show roughly 130,000 clones, about 82% seen once. Specimen: PBMCs. All receptors come from a boy between 10 and 17 years old in good health and CMV-seronegative.

CDR3 amino acids: CASSASGTGYDNEQFF. The CDR3, as DNA: TGTGCCAGCAGCGCCTCCGGGACAGGGTATGACAATGAGCAGTTCTTC. The chain recombines TRBV9 with TRBJ2-1; 9 bases are a match to TRBD1. The V gene end was trimmed by 3 bases and the J gene end by 5 bases; junction bases not matched to a gene: 9. CDR1 SGDLS and CDR2 YYNGEE come from the germline V gene. The CDR3 extends over 16 amino acids.

The rearrangement joins TRBV15 to TRBJ2-7, with 8 bases fitting TRBD1. With 5 bases clipped from V and 2 bases from J, the junction kept 8 bases outside the gene matches. Looked up from germline, CDR1 is LNHNV and CDR2 is YYDKDF (reference sequence). The CDR3 is made up of 15 amino acids. CDR3: CATSGGTGVTYEQYF. CDR3 coding DNA: TGTGCCACCAGCGGTGGGACAGGCGTGACCTACGAGCAGTACTTC.

This chain links TRBV19 with TRBJ2-1; a possible D gene is TRBD1 (6 bases). The CDR3 spans 15 residues. Trimming removed 2 bases at V and 2 bases at J, with 10 bases between. Germline CDR1 LNHDA, CDR2 SQIVND (reference sequence). CDR3 region: CASSITGPTYNEQFF. The CDR3 DNA reads TGTGCCAGTAGTATAACAGGGCCTACCTACAATGAGCAGTTCTTC.

The V gene is TRBV5-4, the J gene TRBJ1-1, with TRBD1 matching over 7 bases. V was pared by 0 bases and J by 1 base, with 6 bases of the junction left unmatched. This CDR3 has 16 residues. The germline V gene has CDR1 SGHNT and CDR2 YYREEE (reference sequence). Here the CDR3 DNA reads TGTGCCAGCAGCTTGGGGGCAGGGGGTACGAACACTGAAGCTTTCTTT. This codes for CASSLGAGGTNTEAFF.

J is TRBJ2-1 and V is TRBV15; D is unclear. This CDR3 contains 15 residues. Germline V gene data show CDR1 as LNHNV and CDR2 as YYDKDF (reference sequence). Trimming removed 0 bases at V and 4 bases at J, with 10 bases between. The CDR3 nucleotides read TGTGCCACCAGCAGAGACCCCTCCAGTTACAATGAGCAGTTCTTC. Translating gives CATSRDPSSYNEQFF.

This clone was detected only a few times. This chain uses TRBV6-1 with TRBJ2-2; D gene unclear. CDR1 MNHNS and CDR2 SASEGT come from the germline V gene. With 6 bases removed from V and 6 bases from J, the gap between germline ends came to 17 bases. The CDR3 is 15 residues long. The CDR3 DNA follows: TGTGCCAGCAGGGCCCTAGGAGCGATAGCCGGGGAGCTGTTTTTT. Translating gives CASRALGAIAGELFF.

The J gene is TRBJ2-1, the V gene TRBV5-4; 12 bases fit TRBD2. CDR1 SGHNT and CDR2 YYREEE come from the germline V gene (reference sequence). There are 17 residues in the CDR3. The trim removed 4 bases at V and 7 bases at J, leaving 12 bases unmatched. For the CDR3, the DNA is TGTGCCAGCAGCCAGCTAGCGGGAGGGCCAAGAGGGAATGAGCAGTTCTTC. Protein product: CASSQLAGGPRGNEQFF. Supplemented by reference TRBV5-4 and TRBJ2-1, the full variable domain reads ETGVTQSPTHLIKTRGQQVTLRCSSQSGHNTVSWYQQALGQGPQFIFQYYREEENGRGNFPPRFSGLQFPNYSSELNVNALELDDSALYLCASSQLAGGPRGNEQFFGPGTRLTVL.

The gene calls are TRBV28 and TRBJ2-5; TRBD2 might be the D (5 bases). This CDR3 is built from 15 residues. V dropped 3 bases and J dropped 1 base, with 12 bases sitting between them. Germline values: CDR1 MDHEN, CDR2 SYDVKM. The CDR3 is CASSFLAGSQETQYF. The DNA of the CDR3 is TGTGCCAGCAGTTTCCTTGCGGGCAGCCAAGAGACCCAGTACTTC.

The gene calls are TRBV7-9 and TRBJ2-6; weak D call: TRBD1 (6 bases). The CDR3 extends over 18 amino acids. The V end was cut by 4 bases, the J end by 3 bases, with 19 bases between. Germline V gene lookup returns CDR1 SEHNR and CDR2 FQNEAQ (reference sequence). The CDR3 coding sequence is TGTGCCAGCAGCTCCAGCTGGGGGCGCGGTTATGGGGCCAACGTCCTGACTTTC. Encoded protein: CASSSSWGRGYGANVLTF.

The J gene is TRBJ2-2, the V gene TRBV9; no reliable D call. This CDR3 spans 15 amino acids. Germline CDR1 reads SGDLS; CDR2 reads YYNGEE. V lost 0 bases to trimming and J lost 1 base, with 7 bases between them. The CDR3 is CASSVDSLNTGELFF. CDR3 DNA sequence: TGTGCCAGCAGCGTAGATAGCCTGAACACCGGGGAGCTGTTTTTT.

The chain combines TRBV7-2 with TRBJ2-7, with 9 bases fitting TRBD2. The CDR3 totals 15 residues. Losses at the gene ends were 4 bases for V and 1 base for J; bases not matched to a gene: 5. The germline V gene has CDR1 SGHTA and CDR2 FQGNSA. The chain's CDR3 is CASSSSGRLSYEQYF. CDR3 DNA sequence: TGTGCCAGCAGCTCGAGCGGGAGGCTTTCCTACGAGCAGTACTTC.

The J gene is TRBJ2-1, the V gene TRBV13, with TRBD2 matching 16 bases. Trimming cost V 10 bases and J 5 bases; bases outside gene matches: 23. The CDR3 spans 21 residues. CDR1 is PRHDT and CDR2 is FYEKMQ in the germline V gene (reference sequence). CDR3 coding DNA: TGTGCCATCACCATAGTCCCGGGACTAGCGGGAGGGTCGAGGACCGACAATGAGCAGTTCTTC. This encodes CAITIVPGLAGGSRTDNEQFF.

The V and J genes are TRBV5-1 and TRBJ2-2; the D is unclear. Germline loops: CDR1 SGHRS, CDR2 YFSETQ. The length of the CDR3 is 15 residues. The germline V and J ends were trimmed by 0 bases and 3 bases, with 9 bases remaining between them. The CDR3 loop reads CASSLDTLDTGELFF. CDR3 nucleotides: TGCGCCAGCAGCTTGGACACATTGGACACCGGGGAGCTGTTTTTT.

This chain links TRBV10-3 with TRBJ1-5, with 8 nucleotides matching TRBD1. The CDR3 has 13 amino acids. J lost 7 bases, V lost 5 bases, and 4 bases had no gene match. Germline lookup yields CDR1 ENHRY and CDR2 SYGVKD. In DNA form, the CDR3 reads TGTGCCATCAGTCTACAGGGGGAGCAGCCCCAGCATTTT. Its translation is CAISLQGEQPQHF.

The chain recombines TRBV6-1 with TRBJ2-7; the D gene is possibly TRBD1 (5 bases). The V and J ends lost 6 bases and 11 bases respectively, with 11 bases between them. The CDR3 totals 10 residues. Germline V gives CDR1 MNHNS, CDR2 SASEGT. The CDR3 sequence: CASRDHRKYF. As DNA, the CDR3 is TGTGCCAGCAGGGACCACAGGAAGTACTTC.

The chain combines TRBV5-1 with TRBJ1-5; 9 nucleotides match TRBD1. The germline V gene encodes CDR1 SGHRS and CDR2 YFSETQ. V trimming: 4 bases; J trimming: 11 bases; junction bases outside the gene matches: 7. CDR3 size: 13 residues. The CDR3 sequence: CASSQDRGSAQHF. Written as DNA, the CDR3 is TGCGCCAGCAGCCAGGACAGGGGTAGTGCCCAGCATTTT.

This chain uses TRBV5-4 with TRBJ1-2, with 7 bases that match TRBD1. Losses at the gene ends were 3 bases for V and 8 bases for J; bases not matched to a gene: 13. From germline, CDR1 is SGHNT and CDR2 YYREEE (reference sequence). The CDR3 has 15 residues. This CDR3 is CASSSTLDRSSGYTF. The CDR3 DNA is TGTGCCAGCAGCTCTACCCTGGACAGGTCTAGCGGCTACACCTTC. Complete variable domain (other parts from reference TRBV5-4 and TRBJ1-2): ETGVTQSPTHLIKTRGQQVTLRCSSQSGHNTVSWYQQALGQGPQFIFQYYREEENGRGNFPPRFSGLQFPNYSSELNVNALELDDSALYLCASSSTLDRSSGYTFGSGTRLTVV.

The V and J genes are TRBV4-1 and TRBJ1-2; D is possibly TRBD1 (5 bases). CDR1 and CDR2 (germline): MGHRA, YSYEKL. Trimming took 3 bases from V and 5 from J, leaving 16 bases between them. This CDR3 contains 15 residues. The CDR3 nucleotides read TGCGCCAGCAGCCACCCCGGAGACAGCATGTATGGCTACACCTTC. It codes for CASSHPGDSMYGYTF.

The chain has TRBV2 and TRBJ2-5, with TRBD2 matching over 7 bases. Germline-derived CDR1 and CDR2 are SNHLY and FYNNEI. V lost 5 bases to trimming and J lost 2 bases; unmatched junction nucleotides: 11. This CDR3 comprises 16 residues. The CDR3 DNA reads as TGTGCCAGCAGTTCAACTCTAGCGGACTCACAAGAGACCCAGTACTTC. Translating gives CASSSTLADSQETQYF.

The rearrangement links TRBV30 to TRBJ2-3; 15 nucleotides line up with TRBD2. V shed 2 bases and J 4 bases; nucleotides not matched to a gene: 4. Germline CDR1 is GTSNPN and CDR2 is SVGIG (reference sequence). This CDR3 has 16 amino acids. Here the CDR3 DNA reads TGTGCCTGGAGTTATGGGACTAGCGGGAGGTCAGATACGCAGTATTTT. Its translation is CAWSYGTSGRSDTQYF.

This chain joins TRBV30 and TRBJ2-7, with 9 bases fitting TRBD1. V lost 8 bases, J lost 6 bases, and 8 bases stayed unmatched. The CDR3 is 12 residues long. CDR1 and CDR2 (germline): GTSNPN, SVGIG (reference sequence). CDR3 protein: CALDRGDREQYF. CDR3 sequence (DNA): TGTGCCCTAGACAGGGGGGACCGCGAGCAGTACTTC. The entire variable domain, with the rest obtained from reference TRBV30 and TRBJ2-7, is as follows: SQTIHQWPATLVQPVGSPLSLECTVEGTSNPNLYWYRQAAGRGLQLLFYSVGIGQISSEVPQNLSASRPQDRQFILSSKKLLLSDSGFYLCALDRGDREQYFGPGTRLTVT.

This clone was detected once. This chain connects TRBV4-1 to TRBJ1-1, with a tentative D call TRBD1 (6 bases). CDR1 and CDR2 (germline): MGHRA, YSYEKL. V lost 4 bases to trimming and J lost 1 base, with 19 bases between them. The CDR3 is made up of 17 amino acids. CDR3 nucleotide sequence: TGCGCCAGCAGCCTCTCATCTCGGACAGACCCGAACACTGAAGCTTTCTTT. Residues: CASSLSSRTDPNTEAFF.

The chain is built from TRBV19 and TRBJ2-3; possibly TRBD1 for D (5 bases). Trimming removed 4 bases from V and 3 bases from J, with 11 bases in between. Germline values: CDR1 LNHDA, CDR2 SQIVND (reference sequence). This CDR3 is 14 amino acids long. CDR3 protein: CASSTRAGTDTQYF. In DNA form, the CDR3 reads TGTGCCAGTAGTACCAGGGCAGGGACAGATACGCAGTATTTT. The full variable domain, rest sourced from reference TRBV19 and TRBJ2-3, is DGGITQSPKYLFRKEGQNVTLSCEQNLNHDAMYWYRQDPGQGLRLIYYSQIVNDFQKGDIAEGYSVSREKKESFPLTVTSAQKNPTAFYLCASSTRAGTDTQYFGPGTRLTVL.

V gene TRBV30 combines with J gene TRBJ2-1; no clear D gene. Trimming stripped 1 base from V and 4 bases from J, with 8 bases between. CDR1 is GTSNPN, CDR2 SVGIG, per germline (reference sequence). The CDR3 contains 13 residues. This CDR3 is CAWSGQTYNEQFF. CDR3 in DNA: TGTGCCTGGAGTGGCCAGACTTACAATGAGCAGTTCTTC.

This rearrangement joins TRBV30 to TRBJ2-7; D may be TRBD2 (5 bases). CDR1 is GTSNPN, CDR2 SVGIG, per germline (reference sequence). Trimming removed 4 bases from V and 4 bases from J, with 8 bases in between. The CDR3 sequence is 11 residues long. This CDR3 reads CAWTLAYEQYF. The CDR3 coding sequence is TGTGCCTGGACTCTAGCTTACGAGCAGTACTTC.

In the case of this clone: The same CDR3 also results from other DNA sequences found in this sample. The chain joins TRBV5-1 to TRBJ1-1; tentative D call: TRBD1 (5 bases). The CDR3 contains 13 residues. Trimming shortened V by 0 bases and J by 3 bases, and 6 bases separated the two germline ends. From germline, CDR1 is SGHRS and CDR2 YFSETQ. CDR3 in DNA: TGCGCCAGCAGCTTGGTAGGGGACACTGAAGCTTTCTTT. Translation: CASSLVGDTEAFF.

J is TRBJ1-5 and V is TRBV19; tentative D call: TRBD1 (5 bases). Between the trimmed V and J ends, which lost 5 bases and 0 bases, there was a span of 11 bases. CDR1 and CDR2 from the germline V gene are LNHDA and SQIVND (reference sequence). The CDR3 loop spans 15 amino acids. The CDR3 bases are TGTGCCAGTAGTGGGGGGGTAGGTAGCAATCAGCCCCAGCATTTT. It specifies CASSGGVGSNQPQHF. The full variable domain, its missing parts supplied by reference TRBV19 and TRBJ1-5, is DGGITQSPKYLFRKEGQNVTLSCEQNLNHDAMYWYRQDPGQGLRLIYYSQIVNDFQKGDIAEGYSVSREKKESFPLTVTSAQKNPTAFYLCASSGGVGSNQPQHFGDGTRLSIL.

V and J are TRBV29-1 and TRBJ1-1; 10 bases line up with TRBD1. Germline V CDR1 and CDR2: SQVTM, ANQGSEA. This CDR3 contains 13 residues. V was clipped by 3 bases and J by 6 bases; unmatched bases: 4. CDR3 protein: CSVEGGQGSEAFF. The CDR3 nucleotides read TGCAGCGTTGAGGGGGGACAGGGGTCTGAAGCTTTCTTT.

V gene TRBV6-6 combines with J gene TRBJ2-7; D is perhaps TRBD1 (6 bases). Trimming took off 5 bases at V and 5 bases at J, with 13 bases between the two ends. The germline gives CDR1 MNHNY, CDR2 SVGAGI (reference sequence). The CDR3 sequence is 13 residues long. The CDR3 loop is CASSRQEAHEQYF. The CDR3 DNA is TGTGCCAGCAGTCGACAGGAGGCCCACGAGCAGTACTTC.

J is TRBJ2-7 and V is TRBV5-4; TRBD2 is a possible D gene (5 bases). The germline gives CDR1 SGHNT, CDR2 YYREEE (reference sequence). The CDR3 is 15 amino acids. Trimming took off 4 bases at V and 2 bases at J, with 16 bases between the two ends. The chain's CDR3 is CASSPVSGHPYEQYF. As DNA, the CDR3 is TGTGCCAGCAGCCCTGTGAGCGGCCACCCCTACGAGCAGTACTTC.

The V call is TRBV30, the J call TRBJ2-7; 9 bases align to TRBD1. This CDR3 has 14 residues. Trimming at V came to 4 bases and at J to 4 bases, leaving 8 bases not matched to a gene. Germline values: CDR1 GTSNPN, CDR2 SVGIG (reference sequence). The CDR3 protein is CAWTSGTGYYEQYF. CDR3 in DNA: TGTGCCTGGACCTCCGGGACAGGGTATTACGAGCAGTACTTC.